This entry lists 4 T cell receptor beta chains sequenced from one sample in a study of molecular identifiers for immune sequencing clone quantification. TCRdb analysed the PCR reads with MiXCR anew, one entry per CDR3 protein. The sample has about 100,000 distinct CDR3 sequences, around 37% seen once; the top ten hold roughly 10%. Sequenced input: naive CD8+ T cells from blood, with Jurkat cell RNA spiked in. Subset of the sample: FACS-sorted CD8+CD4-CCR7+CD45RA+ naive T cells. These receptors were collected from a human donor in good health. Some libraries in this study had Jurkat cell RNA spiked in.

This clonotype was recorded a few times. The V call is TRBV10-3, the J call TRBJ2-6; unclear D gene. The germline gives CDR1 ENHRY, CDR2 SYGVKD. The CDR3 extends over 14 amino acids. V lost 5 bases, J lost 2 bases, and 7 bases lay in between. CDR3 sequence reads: CAISSNPGANVLTF. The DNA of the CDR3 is TGTGCCATCAGTTCCAACCCTGGGGCCAACGTCCTGACTTTC.

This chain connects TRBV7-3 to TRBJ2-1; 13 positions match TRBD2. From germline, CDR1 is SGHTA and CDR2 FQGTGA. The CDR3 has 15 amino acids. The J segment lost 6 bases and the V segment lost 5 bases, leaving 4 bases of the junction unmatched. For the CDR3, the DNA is TGTGCCAGCAGCGCGGGACTAGCGGGATCCAATGAGCAGTTCTTC. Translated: CASSAGLAGSNEQFF.

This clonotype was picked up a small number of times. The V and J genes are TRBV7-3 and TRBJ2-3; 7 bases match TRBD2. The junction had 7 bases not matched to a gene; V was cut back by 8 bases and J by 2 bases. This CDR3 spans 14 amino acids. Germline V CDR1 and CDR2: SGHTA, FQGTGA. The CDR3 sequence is CASSPSGPTDTQYF. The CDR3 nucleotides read TGTGCCAGCTCGCCTAGCGGCCCCACAGATACGCAGTATTTT.

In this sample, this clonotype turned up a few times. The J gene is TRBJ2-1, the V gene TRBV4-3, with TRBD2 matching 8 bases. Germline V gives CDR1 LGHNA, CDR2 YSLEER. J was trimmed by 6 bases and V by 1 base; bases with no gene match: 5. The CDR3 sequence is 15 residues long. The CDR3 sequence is CASSQGGGTGNEQFF. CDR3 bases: TGCGCCAGCAGCCAAGGCGGGGGGACTGGCAATGAGCAGTTCTTC.